The T cell receptor beta chain under discussion was sequenced for a study of T cell responses to AZD1222 COVID-19 vaccine. Background on the study: Pooled together were second doses at about 4 or about 12 weeks.

Trimming cost V 1 base and J 8 bases, with 5 bases left between them. The CDR3 length is 11 residues. Overall study findings and caveats: All repertoire sampling was performed exclusively after the peak T cell response. In the spike-specific TCR repertoire, nearly half reportedly target unmutated variant regions. A mostly white British donor set with more females was recruited, and clonal diversity was possibly underestimated.

The table came from immunoSEQ multiplex PCR; TCRdb's copy has only in-frame clones and leaves some out. The repertoire includes fewer than 300,000 clones, 90% to 95% of them detected once, and around 0.5% sits in the top ten. Note on this clone: Antigen specificity is unknown. This specimen includes other DNA sequences encoding the same CDR3.

This receptor was obtained from an adult in good health. Sequenced here: peripheral blood, sampled on day 0 of AZD1222 vaccination. The gene calls are TRBV12-3 or TRBV12-4 and TRBJ1-1, with D unclear. The CDR3 sequence: CASSLGAEAFF. DNA for the CDR3: TGTGCCAGCAGTTTAGGGGCGGAAGCTTTCTTT.